The 13 T cell receptor beta chains in this list originate from one sample, sequenced in a study of control samples from healthy donors and cancer patients. Measured with immunoSEQ multiplex PCR; TCRdb has only the in-frame clones, and not every one. The sample holds fewer than 90,000 clones; 94% are singletons and the top ten take around 6.4%. The sequencing sample was made of blood. The receptors originated from a woman in her forties in good health.

The rearrangement joins TRBV5-1 to TRBJ2-6; 7 nucleotides match TRBD1. Germline V gives CDR1 SGHRS, CDR2 YFSETQ. The CDR3 covers 18 residues. The junction had 6 bases not matched to a gene; V was cut back by 0 bases and J by 0 bases. The CDR3 nucleotides read TGCGCCAGCAGCTTGGTGCAGGGGACAGTCTCTGGGGCCAACGTCCTGACTTTC. Translated: CASSLVQGTVSGANVLTF. Drawing the rest from reference TRBV5-1 and TRBJ2-6, the complete variable domain is KAGVTQTPRYLIKTRGQQVTLSCSPISGHRSVSWYQQTPGQGLQFLFEYFSETQRNKGNFPGRFSGRQFSNSRSEMNVSTLELGDSALYLCASSLVQGTVSGANVLTFGAGSRLTVL.

The chain carries TRBV20-1 and TRBJ2-1; tentatively, D is TRBD2 (5 bases). Trimming shortened V by 3 bases and J by 4 bases, and 16 bases separated the two germline ends. This CDR3 has 15 amino acids. Germline-derived CDR1 and CDR2 are DFQATT and SNEGSKA (reference sequence). CDR3 nucleotides: TGCAGTGCTAGTCCGGCTAGCTACCTTTACAATGAGCAGTTCTTC. Protein: CSASPASYLYNEQFF.

Regarding this clone: The junction does not match germline at one end; this may be a read error. The V and J genes are TRBV5-4 and TRBJ2-1; no firm D call. Looked up from germline, CDR1 is SGHNT and CDR2 is YYREEE (reference sequence). This CDR3 comprises 13 residues. This chain's CDR3 is CASSLEADRSLVF. CDR3 DNA: TGTGCCAGCAGCTTGGAGGCGGACCGGTCTTTGGTCTTC.

This clone was counted only a few times. V and J are TRBV9 and TRBJ2-1; D is ambiguous. The germline V gene encodes CDR1 SGDLS and CDR2 YYNGEE. V was trimmed by 4 bases and J by 0 bases, leaving 8 bases between them. This CDR3 is 14 amino acids long. The CDR3 nucleotides read TGTGCCAGCAGCCCCCATGCCTCCTACAATGAGCAGTTCTTC. Encoded protein: CASSPHASYNEQFF.

The chain has TRBV28 and TRBJ1-3; 12 bases fit TRBD1. CDR3 length: 16 residues. Germline V gene data show CDR1 as MDHEN and CDR2 as SYDVKM. J gave up 3 bases and V 5 bases, and 5 bases lay outside the gene matches. The DNA for the CDR3 is TGTGCCAGCAGTCCGGGGACAGGGGGCTTTGGAAACACCATATATTTT. Translation gives CASSPGTGGFGNTIYF. The whole variable domain, filled in from reference TRBV28 and TRBJ1-3, reads DVKVTQSSRYLVKRTGEKVFLECVQDMDHENMFWYRQDPGLGLRLIYFSYDVKMKEKGDIPEGYSVSREKKERFSLILESASTNQTSMYLCASSPGTGGFGNTIYFGEGSWLTVV.

V usage is TRBV3-1 (or the pseudogene TRBV3-2) and J usage is TRBJ2-7, with D perhaps matching TRBD1 (6 bases). Trimming took off 0 bases at V and 2 bases at J, with 14 bases between the two ends. CDR3 length: 16 residues. Germline CDR1 and CDR2: LGHDT and YNNKEL (reference sequence). The CDR3, as DNA: TGTGCCAGCAGCCAAGAGTCAGGGGTATCACCCTACGAGCAGTACTTC. It encodes CASSQESGVSPYEQYF.

V is TRBV5-1 and J is TRBJ2-1; 11 bases fit TRBD2. The CDR3 loop spans 15 amino acids. Losses at the gene ends were 5 bases for V and 4 bases for J; bases not matched to a gene: 5. Germline V CDR1 and CDR2: SGHRS, YFSETQ. This CDR3 is CASRPGLAAYNEQFF. The CDR3 bases are TGCGCCAGCAGACCGGGACTAGCGGCTTACAATGAGCAGTTCTTC.

This sequence joins TRBV4-1 and TRBJ1-1; D is uncertain. Trimming removed 1 base at V and 5 bases at J, with 14 bases between. Looked up from germline, CDR1 is MGHRA and CDR2 is YSYEKL. The CDR3 has 15 residues. The DNA for the CDR3 is TGCGCCAGCAGCCAAGGCGCCAACGGGGTTACTGAAGCTTTCTTT. Residues: CASSQGANGVTEAFF.

This chain joins TRBV10-1 and TRBJ2-3; D remains ambiguous. The length of the CDR3 is 16 residues. Trimming shortened V by 3 bases and J by 1 base, and 14 bases separated the two germline ends. Germline lookup yields CDR1 WNHNN and CDR2 SYGVQD (reference sequence). The CDR3 loop reads CASSDGRRSGTDTQYF. Here the CDR3 DNA reads TGCGCCAGCAGTGATGGCAGGCGAAGTGGCACAGATACGCAGTATTTT.

DNA for the CDR3: TGCGCCAGCAGCTTGGGGGTCCTAGCGGGTACCCAAGAGACCCAGTACTTC. This codes for CASSLGVLAGTQETQYF. The V call is TRBV5-1, the J call TRBJ2-5; TRBD2 agrees at 8 bases. Germline V lookup: CDR1 SGHRS, CDR2 YFSETQ. The trim removed 0 bases at V and 1 base at J, leaving 8 bases unmatched. The CDR3 spans 17 residues.

This chain connects TRBV6-1 to TRBJ1-6; no clear D. The germline gives CDR1 MNHNS, CDR2 SASEGT. The CDR3 extends over 14 amino acids. Trimming left V 2 bases short and J 3 bases short, with 5 bases between. CDR3 sequence: CASSESVYNSPLHF. CDR3 nucleotides: TGTGCCAGCAGTGAATCAGTCTATAATTCACCCCTCCACTTT.

This clone occurred once. The chain joins TRBV4-2 to TRBJ1-1; D uncertain. CDR1 LGHNA and CDR2 YNFKEQ come from the germline V gene. The CDR3 is 16 residues long. V gave up 3 bases and J gave up 1 base, with 15 bases separating them. DNA for the CDR3: TGTGCCAGCAGCCATGACGGGCCCCCGGCGAACACTGAAGCTTTCTTT. It is translated as CASSHDGPPANTEAFF.

The chain has TRBV3-1 (or the pseudogene TRBV3-2) and TRBJ2-5; perhaps TRBD2 as D (5 bases). This CDR3 comprises 12 residues. The V and J ends lost 4 bases and 9 bases respectively, with 12 bases between them. Germline-derived CDR1 and CDR2 are LGHDT and YNNKEL (reference sequence). CDR3 region: CASSLPRGSQYF. CDR3 sequence (DNA): TGTGCCAGCAGCCTCCCCCGGGGATCCCAGTACTTC.